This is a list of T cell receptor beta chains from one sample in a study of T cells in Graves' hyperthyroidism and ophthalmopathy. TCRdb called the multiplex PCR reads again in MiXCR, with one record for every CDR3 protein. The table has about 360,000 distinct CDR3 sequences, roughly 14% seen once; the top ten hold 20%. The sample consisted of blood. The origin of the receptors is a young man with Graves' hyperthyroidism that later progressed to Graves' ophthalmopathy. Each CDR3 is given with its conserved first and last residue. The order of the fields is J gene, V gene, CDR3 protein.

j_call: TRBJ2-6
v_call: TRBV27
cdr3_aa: CACSFGGRLILTF

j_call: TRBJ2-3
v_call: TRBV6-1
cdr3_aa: CASTPRTGVSDTQYF

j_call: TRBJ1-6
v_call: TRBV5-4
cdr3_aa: CASSLQTGRGNSPLHF

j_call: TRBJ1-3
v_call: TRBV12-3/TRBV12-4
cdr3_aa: CASSLARAGNTIYF

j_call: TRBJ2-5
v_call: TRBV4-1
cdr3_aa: CASSPGLDWVAQYF

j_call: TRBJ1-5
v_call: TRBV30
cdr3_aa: CAWSVPGAGQPQHF

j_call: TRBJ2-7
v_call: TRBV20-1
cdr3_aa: CSAGGNRLTYEQYF

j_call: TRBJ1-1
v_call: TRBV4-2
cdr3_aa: CASSQEHNTEAFF

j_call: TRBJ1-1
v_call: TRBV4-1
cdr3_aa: CASSQVTGDEAFF

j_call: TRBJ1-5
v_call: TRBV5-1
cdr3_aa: CASSLGVNTNQPQHF

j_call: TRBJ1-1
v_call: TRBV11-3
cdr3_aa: CASSPGGIPEAFF

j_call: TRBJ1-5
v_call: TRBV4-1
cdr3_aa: CASSQTGTGYQPQHF

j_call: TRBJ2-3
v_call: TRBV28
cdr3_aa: CASSSPVGGGHSGGISDTQYF

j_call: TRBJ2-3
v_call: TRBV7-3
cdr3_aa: CASSPSTGDTQYF